This T cell receptor (beta chain) comes out of a study of PD-1 blockade in classical Hodgkin lymphoma. The study, taken as a whole, reports: CD4+ but not CD8+ TCR diversity rose significantly by C4D1. The origin of the repertoire differences remains undefined, with disease activity or prior therapy as possible causes.

Regarding time point: cycle 4 day 1 (C4D1), after more than five weeks of nivolumab. Every patient experienced relapse after autologous stem cell transplantation, and brentuximab vedotin exposure varied. Clones were read by immunoSEQ multiplex PCR, and TCRdb kept only the in-frame ones, dropping some. Among tens of thousands of clones listed, approximately 76% were seen once. CDR3 size: 16 residues. The ends were cut back, 0 bases at V and 7 bases at J, with 17 bases in the middle. Germline loops: CDR1 SGHRS, CDR2 YFSETQ. On this clone itself: Its cognate antigen is unknown.

The material sequenced was peripheral blood mononuclear cells (PBMCs), taken before the fourth cycle of nivolumab. The chain uses TRBV5-1 and TRBJ2-1; TRBD2 is a possible D gene (6 bases). The receptor was derived from a human donor with classical Hodgkin lymphoma. In DNA form, the CDR3 reads TGCGCCAGCAGCTTGGGCTTAGCGGAGACCTGGAATGAGCAGTTCTTC. Amino acid sequence: CASSLGLAETWNEQFF.